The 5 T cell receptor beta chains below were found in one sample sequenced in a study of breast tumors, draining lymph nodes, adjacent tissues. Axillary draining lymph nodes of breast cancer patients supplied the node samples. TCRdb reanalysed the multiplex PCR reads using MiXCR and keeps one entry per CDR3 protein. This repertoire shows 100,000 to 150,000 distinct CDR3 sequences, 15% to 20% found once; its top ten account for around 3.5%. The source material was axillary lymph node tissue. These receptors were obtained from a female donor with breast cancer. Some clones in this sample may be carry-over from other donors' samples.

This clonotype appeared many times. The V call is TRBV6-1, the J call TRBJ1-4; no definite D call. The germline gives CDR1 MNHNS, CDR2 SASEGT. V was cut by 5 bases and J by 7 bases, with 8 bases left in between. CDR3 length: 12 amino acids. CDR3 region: CASSPLSEKLFF. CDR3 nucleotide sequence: TGTGCCAGCAGTCCCCTTAGTGAAAAACTGTTTTTT.

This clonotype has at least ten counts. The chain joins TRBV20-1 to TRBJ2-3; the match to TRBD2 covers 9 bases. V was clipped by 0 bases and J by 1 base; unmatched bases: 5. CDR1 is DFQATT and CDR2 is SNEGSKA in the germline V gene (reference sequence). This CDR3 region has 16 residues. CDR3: CSARDHRLAGTDTQYF. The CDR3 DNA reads TGCAGTGCTAGAGATCACAGACTAGCGGGCACAGATACGCAGTATTTT.

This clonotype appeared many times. The CDR3 DNA reads TGTGCCAGCAGCGGACAGGGGTACAATGAGCAGTTCTTC. Protein sequence: CASSGQGYNEQFF. The V gene is TRBV2, the J gene TRBJ2-1; 9 nucleotides align to TRBD1. Germline V CDR1 and CDR2: SNHLY, FYNNEI. Losses at the gene ends were 6 bases for V and 4 bases for J; bases not matched to a gene: 1. The CDR3 runs 13 residues.

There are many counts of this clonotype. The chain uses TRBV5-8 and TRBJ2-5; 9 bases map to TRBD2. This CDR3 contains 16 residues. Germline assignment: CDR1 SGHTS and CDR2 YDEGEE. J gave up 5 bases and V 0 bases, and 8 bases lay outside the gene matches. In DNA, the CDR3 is TGTGCCAGCAGCTTGGTGTTAGCGGGAGCGGGGGAGACCCAGTACTTC. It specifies CASSLVLAGAGETQYF.

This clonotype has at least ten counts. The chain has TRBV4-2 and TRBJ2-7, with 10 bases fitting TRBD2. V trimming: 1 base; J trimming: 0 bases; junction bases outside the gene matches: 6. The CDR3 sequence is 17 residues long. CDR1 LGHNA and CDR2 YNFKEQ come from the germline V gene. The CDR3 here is CASSQAPSGGDSYEQYF. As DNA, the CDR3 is TGTGCCAGCAGCCAAGCCCCGAGCGGGGGGGACTCCTACGAGCAGTACTTC.